This T cell receptor beta chain is drawn from a study of vaccination effects on CD4 cells after COVID-19. Data came from immunoSEQ multiplex PCR; TCRdb stores just in-frame clones and leaves some out. The sample records 30,000 or so clones, 70% to 75% being singletons. Worth noting for this clone: The target antigen is unknown.

The CDR3 contains 15 residues. Germline V gene sequence: CDR1 LGHDT, CDR2 YNNKEL (reference sequence). V lost 4 bases to trimming and J lost 9 bases; unmatched junction nucleotides: 13. Antigen-specific CD4+ T cell clonotypes were called by their expansion after viral peptide-pool culture in ViraFEST. At the end of about ten days of culture, CD4+ T cells were isolated. Either the BNT162b2 or mRNA-1273 vaccine was given to participants in two doses. This clonotype was sampled from a human donor who received a COVID-19 vaccine. This sample comprised CD4+ T cells from PBMCs cultured with HCoV-NL63 spike peptides, obtained after COVID-19 vaccination. This chain uses TRBV3-1 (or the pseudogene TRBV3-2) with TRBJ2-5; 8 bases line up with TRBD2. This CDR3 reads CASSPTGLAMGAQYF. The CDR3 DNA is TGTGCCAGCAGCCCAACCGGACTAGCAATGGGAGCCCAGTACTTC.